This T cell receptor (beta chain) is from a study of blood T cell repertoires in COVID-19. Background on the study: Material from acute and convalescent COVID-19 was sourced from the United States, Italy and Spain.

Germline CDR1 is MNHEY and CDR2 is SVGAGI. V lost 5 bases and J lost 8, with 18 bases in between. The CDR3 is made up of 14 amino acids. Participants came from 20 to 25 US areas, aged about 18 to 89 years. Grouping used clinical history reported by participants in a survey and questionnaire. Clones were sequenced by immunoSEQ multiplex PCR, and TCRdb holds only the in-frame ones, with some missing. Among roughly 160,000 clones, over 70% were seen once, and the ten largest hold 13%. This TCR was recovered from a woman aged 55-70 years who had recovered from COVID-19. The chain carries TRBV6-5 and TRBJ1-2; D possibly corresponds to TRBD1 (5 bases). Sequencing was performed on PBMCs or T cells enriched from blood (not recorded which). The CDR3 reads CASSRLGTTRGYTF. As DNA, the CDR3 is TGTGCCAGCAGTCGACTCGGGACTACGCGGGGCTACACCTTC.